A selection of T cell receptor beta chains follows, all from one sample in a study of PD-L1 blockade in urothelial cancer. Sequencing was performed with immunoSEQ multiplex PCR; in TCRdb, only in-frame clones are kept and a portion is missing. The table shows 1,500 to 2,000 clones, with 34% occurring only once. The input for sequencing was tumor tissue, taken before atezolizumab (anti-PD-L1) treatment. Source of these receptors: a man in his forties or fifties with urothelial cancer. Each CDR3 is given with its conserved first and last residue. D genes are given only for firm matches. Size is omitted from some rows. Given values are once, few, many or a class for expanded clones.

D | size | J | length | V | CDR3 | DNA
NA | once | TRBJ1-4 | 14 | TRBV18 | CASSPPSGNEKLFF | TGTGCCAGCTCACCACCGTCCGGTAATGAAAAACTGTTTTTT
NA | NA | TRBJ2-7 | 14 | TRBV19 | CASSASGRHYEQYF | TGTGCCAGTAGTGCATCGGGACGCCATTACGAGCAGTACTTC
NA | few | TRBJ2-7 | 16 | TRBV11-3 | CASSLEDPSVLNEQYF | TGTGCCAGCAGCTTGGAGGACCCGTCGGTGTTAAACGAGCAGTACTTC
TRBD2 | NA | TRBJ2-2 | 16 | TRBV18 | CASSPGLAGGSRELFF | TGTGCCAGCTCACCAGGTCTAGCGGGAGGCAGCAGGGAGCTGTTTTTT
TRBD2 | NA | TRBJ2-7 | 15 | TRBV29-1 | CSVESLAGVAYEQYF | TGCAGCGTTGAGAGTCTAGCGGGAGTGGCCTACGAGCAGTACTTC
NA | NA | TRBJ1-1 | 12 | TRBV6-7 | CASGRQIIEAFF | TGTGCCAGCGGCCGACAGATCATTGAAGCTTTCTTT
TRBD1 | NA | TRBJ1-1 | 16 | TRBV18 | CASSPPSGGPNTEAFF | TGTGCCAGCTCACCACCGTCAGGGGGGCCGAACACTGAAGCTTTCTTT
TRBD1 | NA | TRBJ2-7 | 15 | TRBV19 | CASSIITGATYEQYF | TGTGCCAGTAGTATCATAACAGGGGCTACCTACGAGCAGTACTTC
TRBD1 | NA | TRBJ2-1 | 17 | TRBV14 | CASSQEHRGKSYNEQFF | TGTGCCAGCAGCCAAGAACACAGGGGGAAATCCTACAATGAGCAGTTCTTC
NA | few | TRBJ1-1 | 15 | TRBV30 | CAWSPMGGAPTEAFF | TGTGCCTGGAGTCCCATGGGGGGGGCCCCCACTGAAGCTTTCTTT
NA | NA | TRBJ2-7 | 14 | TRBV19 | CASSMIHSSYEQYF | TGTGCCAGTAGTATGATCCACAGCTCCTACGAGCAGTACTTC
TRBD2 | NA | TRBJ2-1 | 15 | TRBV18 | CASSPTSGVYNEQFF | TGTGCCAGCTCACCGACTAGCGGGGTATACAATGAGCAGTTCTTC
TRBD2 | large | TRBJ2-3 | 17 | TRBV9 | CASSVGNSGRALDTQYF | TGTGCCAGCAGCGTAGGGAATAGCGGGAGGGCCCTAGATACGCAGTATTTT
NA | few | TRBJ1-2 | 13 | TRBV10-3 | CAISEEGGYGYTF | TGTGCCATCAGTGAGGAGGGAGGCTATGGCTACACCTTC
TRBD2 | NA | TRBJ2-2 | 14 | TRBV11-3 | CASSSSGTTGELFF | TGTGCCAGCAGCTCAAGCGGGACCACCGGGGAGCTGTTTTTT
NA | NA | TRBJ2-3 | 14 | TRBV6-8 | CASTAGGDTDTQYF | TGTGCCAGCACCGCAGGGGGGGACACAGATACGCAGTATTTT
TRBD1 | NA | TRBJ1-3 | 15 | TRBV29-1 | CSVEQKGARGNTIYF | TGCAGCGTTGAACAGAAGGGGGCGCGTGGAAACACCATATATTTT
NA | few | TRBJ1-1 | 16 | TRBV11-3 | CASSPQGSGVRTEAFF | TGTGCCAGCAGCCCTCAGGGGAGTGGGGTTCGCACTGAAGCTTTCTTT
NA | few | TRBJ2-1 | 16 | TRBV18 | CASSPRDPSSYNEQFF | TGTGCCAGCTCACCAAGAGATCCCAGCTCCTACAATGAGCAGTTCTTC
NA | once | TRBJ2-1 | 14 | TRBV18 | CASSPPSVHNEQFF | TGTGCCAGCTCACCACCTAGCGTACACAATGAGCAGTTCTTC
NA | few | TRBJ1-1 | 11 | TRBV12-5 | CASRENTEAFF | TGTGCCAGTAGGGAGAACACTGAAGCTTTCTTT
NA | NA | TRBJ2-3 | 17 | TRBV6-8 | CASSYTSPVGGTDTQYF | TGTGCCAGCAGTTACACCTCCCCTGTCGGGGGCACAGATACGCAGTATTTT
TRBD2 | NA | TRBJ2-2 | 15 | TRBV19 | CASRSSSGNTGELFF | TGTGCCAGTAGAAGCTCTAGCGGGAACACCGGGGAGCTGTTTTTT
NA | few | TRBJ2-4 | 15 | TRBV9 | CASSEMRLAKNIQYF | TGTGCCAGCAGTGAAATGAGGTTAGCCAAAAACATTCAGTACTTC
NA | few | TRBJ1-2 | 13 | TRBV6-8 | CASRTTMGYGYTF | TGTGCCAGCAGGACTACTATGGGCTATGGCTACACCTTC
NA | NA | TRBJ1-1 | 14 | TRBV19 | CASSPDRLNTEAFF | TGTGCCAGTAGCCCCGACAGGCTGAACACTGAAGCTTTCTTT
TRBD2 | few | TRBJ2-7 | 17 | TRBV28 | CASSLRGLALFSYEQYF | TGTGCCAGCAGTTTGAGAGGACTAGCCTTATTCTCCTACGAGCAGTACTTC
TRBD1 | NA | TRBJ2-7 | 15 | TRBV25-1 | CASSDGTASHREQYF | TGTGCCAGCAGTGACGGGACAGCCTCTCATCGCGAGCAGTACTTC
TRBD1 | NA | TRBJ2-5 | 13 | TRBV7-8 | CASSLGTGETQYF | TGTGCCAGCAGCTTAGGGACAGGAGAGACCCAGTACTTC
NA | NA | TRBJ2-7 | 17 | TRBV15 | CATSRPSLGMGKVEQYF | TGTGCCACCAGCAGGCCCTCACTAGGAATGGGGAAAGTCGAGCAGTACTTC
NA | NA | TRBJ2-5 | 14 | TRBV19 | CASSSGRVQETQYF | TGTGCCAGTAGCTCCGGACGGGTCCAAGAGACCCAGTACTTC
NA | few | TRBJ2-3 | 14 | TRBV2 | CASNRASSTDTQYF | TGTGCCAGCAACCGGGCCTCCAGCACAGATACGCAGTATTTT
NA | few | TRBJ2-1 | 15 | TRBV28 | CASSLTGGLYNEQFF | TGTGCCAGCAGTCTCACAGGGGGACTATACAATGAGCAGTTCTTC
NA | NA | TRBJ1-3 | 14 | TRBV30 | CAWGDTDSGNTIYF | TGTGCCTGGGGGGACACCGACTCTGGAAACACCATATATTTT
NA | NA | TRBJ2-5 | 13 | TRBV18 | CASSPDGGLTQYF | TGTGCCAGCTCACCCGACGGAGGATTGACCCAGTACTTC
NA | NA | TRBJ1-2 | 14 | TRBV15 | CATSRDRRSYGYTF | TGTGCCACCAGCAGAGATCGACGCAGCTATGGCTACACCTTC
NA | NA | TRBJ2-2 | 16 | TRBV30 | CAWSVLGSGGTGELFF | TGTGCCTGGAGTGTATTGGGGAGTGGGGGCACCGGGGAGCTGTTTTTT
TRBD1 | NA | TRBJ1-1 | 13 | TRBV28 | CAIKDRGWAEAFF | TGTGCCATCAAGGACAGGGGGTGGGCTGAAGCTTTCTTT
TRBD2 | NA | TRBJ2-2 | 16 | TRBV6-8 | CASSTLAGVSTGELFF | TGTGCCAGCAGTACACTAGCGGGAGTCTCCACCGGGGAGCTGTTTTTT
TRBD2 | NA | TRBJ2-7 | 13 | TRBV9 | CASNSGRATRQYF | TGTGCCAGCAATAGCGGGAGAGCTACGAGGCAGTACTTC
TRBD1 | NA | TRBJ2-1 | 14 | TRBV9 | CASSLARGPNEQFF | TGTGCCAGCAGTTTGGCCAGGGGGCCCAATGAGCAGTTCTTC
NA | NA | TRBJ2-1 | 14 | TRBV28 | CASRTGQSYNEQFF | TGTGCCAGCAGGACGGGACAATCCTACAATGAGCAGTTCTTC
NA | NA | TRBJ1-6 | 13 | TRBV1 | CASSQDLRSPLHF | TGCGCCAGCAGCCAAGATCTACGGTCACCCCTCCACTTT
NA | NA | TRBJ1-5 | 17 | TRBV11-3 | CASSFYRTLGSNQPQHF | TGTGCCAGCAGCTTTTACAGGACCCTGGGGAGCAATCAGCCCCAGCATTTT
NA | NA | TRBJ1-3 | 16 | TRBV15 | CATSSKGLSSGNTIYF | TGTGCCACCAGCAGTAAGGGTCTCAGCTCTGGAAACACCATATATTTT
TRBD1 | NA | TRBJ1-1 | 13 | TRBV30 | CAWSDYRGTEAFF | TGTGCCTGGAGTGACTACAGGGGGACTGAAGCTTTCTTT
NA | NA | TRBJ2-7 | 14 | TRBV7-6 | CASSQPPRTYEQYF | TGTGCCAGCAGCCAACCCCCTCGTACCTACGAGCAGTACTTC
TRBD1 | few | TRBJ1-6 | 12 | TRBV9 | CASSALTGTLHF | TGTGCCAGCAGCGCCTTGACAGGGACCCTCCACTTT
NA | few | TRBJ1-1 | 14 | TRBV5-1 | CASSLVGGRTEAFF | TGCGCCAGCAGCTTGGTTGGGGGGCGAACTGAAGCTTTCTTT
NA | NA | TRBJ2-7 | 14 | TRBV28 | CASDGGNFRDEQYF | TGTGCCAGCGACGGCGGGAATTTTAGGGACGAGCAGTACTTC
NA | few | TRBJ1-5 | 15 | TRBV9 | CASSELRGGNQPQHF | TGTGCCAGCAGTGAATTAAGAGGGGGCAATCAGCCCCAGCATTTT
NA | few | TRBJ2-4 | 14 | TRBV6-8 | CASSYSLKQDIQYF | TGTGCCAGCAGTTACTCGTTAAAGCAAGACATTCAGTACTTC
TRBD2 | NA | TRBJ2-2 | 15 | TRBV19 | CASSELAGNTGELFF | TGTGCCAGTAGTGAGCTAGCGGGAAACACCGGGGAGCTGTTTTTT
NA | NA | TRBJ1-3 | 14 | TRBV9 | CASSVASSGNTIYF | TGTGCCAGCAGCGTAGCGTCCTCTGGAAACACCATATATTTT
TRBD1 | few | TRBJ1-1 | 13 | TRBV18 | CASSQGVDTEAFF | TGTGCCAGCTCCCAGGGGGTCGACACTGAAGCTTTCTTT